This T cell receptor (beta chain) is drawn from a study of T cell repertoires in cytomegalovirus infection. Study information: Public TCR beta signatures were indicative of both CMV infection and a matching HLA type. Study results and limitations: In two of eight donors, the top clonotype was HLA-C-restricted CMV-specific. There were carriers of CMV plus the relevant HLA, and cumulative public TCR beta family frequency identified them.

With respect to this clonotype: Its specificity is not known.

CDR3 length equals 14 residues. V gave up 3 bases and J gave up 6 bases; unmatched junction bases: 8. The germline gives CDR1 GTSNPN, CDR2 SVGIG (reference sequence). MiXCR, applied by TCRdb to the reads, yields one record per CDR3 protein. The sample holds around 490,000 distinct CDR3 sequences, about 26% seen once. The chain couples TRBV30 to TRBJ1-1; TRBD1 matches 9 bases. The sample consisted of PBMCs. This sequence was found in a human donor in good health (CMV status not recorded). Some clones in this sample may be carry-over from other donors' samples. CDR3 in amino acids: CAWRQQGARPEAFF. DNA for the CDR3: TGTGCCTGGAGACAACAGGGGGCTAGGCCTGAAGCTTTCTTT.